This T cell receptor (beta chain) comes out of a study of T cell repertoires in cytomegalovirus infection. This CDR3 region has 14 residues. Per the germline V gene, CDR1 is SGHNT and CDR2 is YENEEA. The V and J ends lost 7 bases and 5 bases respectively, with 17 bases between them. TCRdb recomputed calls from the reads with MiXCR, one row per CDR3 protein. The sample has 630,000 or so distinct CDR3 sequences, 20% to 30% seen once. This clonotype appeared many times. This sequence was found in a human donor in good health (CMV status not recorded). Some clones in this sample may be carry-over from other donors' samples. The chain has TRBV11-3 and TRBJ1-1; D is perhaps TRBD1 (5 bases). Sequenced: CD8+ T cells from PBMCs. CDR3 sequence reads: CASKRTTGETEAFF. Written as DNA, the CDR3 is TGTGCCAGCAAACGGACAACTGGAGAGACTGAAGCTTTCTTT.